This T cell receptor (beta chain) was recovered during a study of CD8 T cells in ankylosing spondylitis. Study conclusions and caveats: A subset of motif variants has previously been described in the synovial fluid and blood of reactive arthritis. Roughly 8 highly homologous variants made up a TCR beta motif that seemed to typify ankylosing spondylitis blood.

To note about this clonotype: The antigen is undetermined.

Each CDR3 protein is one row after TCRdb ran MiXCR on the 5' RACE reads. The sample holds hundreds of thousands of distinct CDR3 sequences, 15% to 20% seen once. V was cut by 6 bases and J by 7 bases, with 18 bases left in between. The germline V gene encodes CDR1 MNHEY and CDR2 SVGEGT. The CDR3 is 15 amino acids. The sample comprised blood, either unsorted or a sorted T cell fraction (not recorded which). The TCR comes from a male donor with ankylosing spondylitis. The V call is TRBV6-2 or TRBV6-3, the J call TRBJ2-2; TRBD2 is a possible D gene (6 bases). For the CDR3, the DNA is TGTGCCAGCAGATGGTCTAGCGAATTATTCGGGGAGCTGTTTTTT. It is translated as CASRWSSELFGELFF.